The rows below give T cell receptor beta chains drawn from one sample of a study of T cell changes during pregnancy in multiple sclerosis. Using immunoSEQ multiplex PCR, the repertoire was profiled, and TCRdb retains in-frame clones only, with some absent. Here the sample spans tens of thousands of clones, more than 90% being singletons. Material: peripheral blood, obtained in the second trimester of pregnancy. These receptors were obtained from a female donor with multiple sclerosis, enrolled in a pregnancy study. Each CDR3 is given with its conserved first and last residue. Each record gives: D gene, J gene, V gene, clone size, CDR3 protein, CDR3 DNA. The D gene is left open where the match is weak. Clone size, where shown, is once, few, many, or a class for clones that have expanded.

>.|TRBJ2-7|TRBV29-1|.
CSVKDGVVAYEQYF
TGCAGCGTTAAAGACGGAGTGGTGGCCTACGAGCAGTACTTC
>TRBD1|TRBJ2-7|TRBV5-6|.
CASSLMAGGTYEQYF
TGTGCCAGCAGCTTGATGGCAGGGGGAACCTACGAGCAGTACTTC
>TRBD1|TRBJ2-3|TRBV9|.
CASSVGTGGDTQYF
TGTGCCAGCAGCGTAGGGACAGGGGGAGATACGCAGTATTTT
>TRBD1|TRBJ2-7|TRBV28|.
CASRAVRQGYEQYF
TGTGCCAGCAGAGCCGTGAGACAGGGATACGAGCAGTACTTC
>TRBD2|TRBJ2-7|TRBV10-2|.
CASSDIASGRRAYEQYF
TGCGCCAGCAGTGATATAGCTAGCGGGAGAAGGGCCTACGAGCAGTACTTC
>.|TRBJ2-2|TRBV7-9|once
CASSQDSYGELFF
TGTGCCAGCAGCCAGGACAGTTACGGGGAGCTGTTTTTT
>.|TRBJ2-3|TRBV5-6|.
CASSLPQGRTDTQYF
TGTGCCAGCAGCCTACCACAGGGGAGGACAGATACGCAGTATTTT
>.|TRBJ2-1|TRBV19|.
CASSGRNYNEQFF
TGTGCCAGTAGCGGGAGAAACTACAATGAGCAGTTCTTC
>TRBD1|TRBJ2-4|TRBV5-4|.
CASSPGQGRSHIQYF
TGTGCCAGCAGCCCGGGACAGGGAAGGTCTCACATTCAGTACTTC
>TRBD1|TRBJ1-2|TRBV15|.
CATSLGTGVFNYGYTF
TGTGCCACCAGCTTAGGGACAGGGGTTTTCAACTATGGCTACACCTTC
>TRBD1|TRBJ1-3|TRBV27|.
CASSLRGPGNTIYF
TGTGCCAGCAGTTTAAGGGGGCCTGGAAACACCATATATTTT
>.|TRBJ1-2|TRBV7-2|.
CASSLVYRVVDGYTF
TGTGCCAGCAGCTTAGTTTACAGGGTAGTAGACGGCTACACCTTC
>TRBD1|TRBJ1-4|TRBV5-1|.
CASSQQGQVNEKLFF
TGCGCCAGCAGCCAACAGGGACAGGTCAATGAAAAACTGTTTTTT
>TRBD2|TRBJ2-7|TRBV15|.
CATSRGASGSSYEQYF
TGTGCCACCAGCAGAGGGGCTAGCGGCAGCTCCTACGAGCAGTACTTC
>.|TRBJ2-7|TRBV5-5|.
CASSLRQTSYEQYF
TGTGCCAGCAGCTTAAGACAAACTTCCTACGAGCAGTACTTC
>.|TRBJ2-1|TRBV10-3|.
CAITSTGVVDEQFF
TGTGCCATCACTTCTACGGGGGTTGTCGATGAGCAGTTCTTC
>.|TRBJ1-5|TRBV18|.
CASSGQSNQPQHF
TGTGCCAGCTCAGGACAGAGCAATCAGCCCCAGCATTTT
>.|TRBJ2-3|TRBV5-5|.
CASRYQRGTDTQYF
TGTGCCAGCAGATACCAGAGGGGGACAGATACGCAGTATTTT
>.|TRBJ2-6|TRBV25-1|.
CASSNSGANVLTF
TGTGCCAGCAGCAACTCTGGGGCCAACGTCCTGACTTTC
>TRBD1|TRBJ2-3|TRBV6-6|.
CASNTGGTDTQYF
TGTGCCAGCAATACAGGGGGCACAGATACGCAGTATTTT
>.|TRBJ1-1|TRBV19|.
CASSIDSGGLAEAFF
TGTGCCAGTAGTATCGATTCGGGCGGGCTCGCCGAAGCTTTCTTT
>.|TRBJ2-1|TRBV7-3|.
CASSPGTGINNEQFF
TGTGCCAGCAGCCCAGGGACTGGGATTAACAATGAGCAGTTCTTC
>TRBD1|TRBJ1-4|TRBV13|.
CASSFAGGKKNEKLFF
TGTGCCAGCAGCTTTGCAGGGGGGAAAAAAAATGAAAAACTGTTTTTT
>.|TRBJ2-7|TRBV11-2|.
CASSLDRDEQYF
TGTGCCAGCAGCTTAGATCGGGACGAGCAGTACTTC
>.|TRBJ2-1|TRBV27|.
CASSLLTRGEQFF
TGTGCCAGCAGTTTGTTGACTAGAGGGGAGCAGTTCTTC
>TRBD2|TRBJ2-1|TRBV4-1|.
CASSPGLAGSNEQFF
TGCGCCAGCAGCCCCGGACTAGCGGGATCTAATGAGCAGTTCTTC
>TRBD2|TRBJ2-7|TRBV4-3|.
CASSTSGGSYEQYF
TGCGCCAGCAGCACTAGCGGGGGATCCTACGAGCAGTACTTC
>TRBD2|TRBJ2-7|TRBV7-9|.
CASSVPGGEQYF
TGTGCCAGCAGCGTTCCGGGGGGCGAGCAGTACTTC
>TRBD1|TRBJ2-7|TRBV27|.
CASSWGTGGPYEQYF
TGTGCCAGCAGTTGGGGGACAGGGGGCCCCTACGAGCAGTACTTC
>.|TRBJ1-5|TRBV19|.
CASSPRVGGDPQHF
TGTGCCAGTAGTCCCAGGGTGGGCGGGGATCCCCAGCATTTT
>.|TRBJ1-1|TRBV7-2|.
CASSQALAEAFF
TGTGCCAGCAGTCAGGCGCTGGCTGAAGCTTTCTTT
>TRBD2|TRBJ2-7|TRBV30|.
CAWSPSGGAEQYF
TGTGCCTGGAGTCCTAGCGGGGGTGCTGAGCAGTACTTC
>TRBD2|TRBJ2-1|TRBV19|.
CASSMTSGRAGNEQFF
TGTGCCAGTAGTATGACGAGCGGGAGGGCCGGAAATGAGCAGTTCTTC
>TRBD1|TRBJ2-5|TRBV27|.
CASSPSDRGQETQYF
TGTGCCAGCAGTCCTTCTGACAGGGGCCAAGAGACCCAGTACTTC
>.|TRBJ1-5|TRBV19|.
CASSIQKNQPQHF
TGTGCCAGTAGTATACAAAAAAATCAGCCCCAGCATTTT
>.|TRBJ1-6|TRBV6-1|.
CASSDHGDNSPLHF
TGTGCCAGCAGTGACCACGGGGATAATTCACCCCTCCACTTT
>.|TRBJ1-4|TRBV5-8|.
CASSLGIGRQEKLFF
TGTGCCAGCAGCTTGGGTATCGGGAGACAAGAAAAACTGTTTTTT
>TRBD1|TRBJ2-1|TRBV19|.
CASSLTGQGAYHEQFF
TGTGCCAGTAGTCTTACGGGACAGGGGGCATACCATGAGCAGTTCTTC
>.|TRBJ1-1|TRBV11-3|.
CASSLDDWVAGENTEAFF
TGTGCCAGCAGCTTAGATGATTGGGTGGCAGGGGAGAATACTGAAGCTTTCTTT
>TRBD2|TRBJ2-5|TRBV5-1|.
CASSPRTTSQRSQETQYF
TGCGCCAGCAGCCCTCGGACGACTAGCCAAAGAAGCCAAGAGACCCAGTACTTC
>.|TRBJ2-1|TRBV7-3|.
CASSLFPGRNNEQFF
TGTGCCAGCAGCTTATTCCCTGGGCGTAACAATGAGCAGTTCTTC
>.|TRBJ1-5|TRBV27|.
CASSLRDDNQPQHF
TGTGCCAGCAGCCTCCGGGATGACAATCAGCCCCAGCATTTT
>.|TRBJ2-7|TRBV15|.
CATRCSRGTTFDTGGDHYSYEQYF
TGTGCCACCAGATGTAGCAGGGGAACCACTTTCGATACGGGAGGAGACCACTACTCCTACGAGCAGTACTTC
>.|TRBJ1-3|TRBV9|.
CASSAGNAGNTIYF
TGTGCCAGCAGCGCAGGTAATGCTGGAAACACCATATATTTT
>.|TRBJ1-5|TRBV7-6|few
CASSLQANQPQHF
TGTGCCAGCAGCTTACAGGCCAATCAGCCCCAGCATTTT
>.|TRBJ2-3|TRBV28|.
CASSLEKQGDTQYF
TGTGCCAGCAGTTTAGAAAAACAGGGCGACACGCAGTATTTT
>.|TRBJ2-1|TRBV29-1|.
CSVGGSLERNEQFF
TGCAGCGTGGGGGGATCTTTGGAGAGGAATGAGCAGTTCTTC
>TRBD1|TRBJ1-1|TRBV28|.
CASSLGTVNTEAFF
TGTGCCAGCAGTTTAGGGACAGTGAACACTGAAGCTTTCTTT
>TRBD1|TRBJ1-4|TRBV5-1|once
CASSLLPQGVTNEKLFF
TGCGCCAGCAGCTTGCTCCCGCAGGGGGTGACTAATGAAAAACTGTTTTTT
>TRBD2|TRBJ2-5|TRBV28|.
CASSPRGGVRETQYF
TGTGCCAGCAGTCCCCGCGGGGGAGTACGAGAGACCCAGTACTTC
>.|TRBJ2-3|TRBV5-1|.
CASSSGGPQYF
TGCGCCAGCAGCTCCGGAGGTCCGCAGTATTTT
>.|TRBJ2-5|TRBV29-1|.
CSVVVPPQETQYF
TGCAGCGTTGTAGTACCGCCCCAAGAGACCCAGTACTTC
>TRBD1|TRBJ1-4|TRBV6-1|.
CASSGQGARDYEKLFF
TGTGCCAGCAGTGGACAGGGGGCGCGGGATTATGAAAAACTGTTTTTT
>.|TRBJ1-5|TRBV14|.
CASSIDGNQPQHF
TGTGCCAGCAGCATAGATGGCAATCAGCCCCAGCATTTT
>.|TRBJ1-2|TRBV19|once
CASSGRFSQDGYTF
TGTGCCAGTAGTGGCAGGTTTTCCCAAGATGGCTACACCTTC
>.|TRBJ1-4|TRBV30|.
CAWSRQRNEKLFF
TGTGCCTGGAGTCGACAGCGAAATGAAAAACTGTTTTTT
>TRBD2|TRBJ2-7|TRBV6-1|.
CASSASGTSGTYEQYF
TGTGCCAGCAGTGCTTCCGGGACTAGCGGCACCTACGAGCAGTACTTC